These T cell receptor beta chains were read from a single sample in a study of Ad26.COV2.S vaccination and SARS-CoV-2 variants. Assay: immunoSEQ multiplex PCR; the TCRdb copy retains only in-frame clones and omits some. The sample includes over 85,000 clones, approximately 77% seen only once; the top ten take about 16%. This specimen consisted of peripheral blood, obtained after recovery from COVID-19. These receptor sequences come from a human donor who had recovered from COVID-19. Each CDR3 is given with its conserved first and last residue. D genes are given only for firm matches. The size of a clone is reported for some rows only, either as once, few or many, or as a class for expanded clones.

>NA|TRBV6-2/TRBV6-3|TRBJ2-1|TRBD2
TGTGCCAGCAACCCGACTAGCGGGAGGGGTGAGCAGTTCTTC
CASNPTSGRGEQFF
>few|TRBV11-3|TRBJ1-5|NA
TGTGCCAGCAGCTTAGATGAGAATCAGCCCCAGCATTTT
CASSLDENQPQHF
>NA|TRBV15|TRBJ2-1|TRBD2
TGTGCCACCAGCAGAACCGGGACTAGCAGAGACAATGAGCAGTTCTTC
CATSRTGTSRDNEQFF
>NA|TRBV6-5|TRBJ2-7|NA
TGTGCCAGCAGTTTGACGATAGGGGACGAGCAGTACTTC
CASSLTIGDEQYF
>NA|TRBV14|TRBJ2-1|NA
TGTGCCAGCAGCAACCCACTAGGAGGTTACAATGAGCAGTTCTTC
CASSNPLGGYNEQFF
>once|TRBV28|TRBJ1-1|NA
TGTGCCAGCAGCTCCCTGGGACGGGAGAACACTGAAGCTTTCTTT
CASSSLGRENTEAFF
>NA|TRBV4-3|TRBJ1-5|NA
TGCGCCAGCAGCCAAGAGTATCCACAGGGATTGAACAATCAGCCCCAGCATTTT
CASSQEYPQGLNNQPQHF
>few|TRBV28|TRBJ1-3|NA
TGTGCCAGCCTCTCCCTCCGGACTGGAAACACCATATATTTT
CASLSLRTGNTIYF
>few|TRBV7-9|TRBJ2-2|TRBD1
TGTGCCAGCAGCTTAGCGTCCGGGACAGCCGGGGAGCTGTTTTTT
CASSLASGTAGELFF
>NA|TRBV5-4|TRBJ1-1|NA
TGTGCCAGCAGCTTGGTCGGGAGAAGAGGAGCTTTCTTT
CASSLVGRRGAFF
>few|TRBV3-1/TRBV3-2|TRBJ1-5|NA
TGTGCCAGCAGCCAATTCACAGGTCAGCCCCAGCATTTT
CASSQFTGQPQHF
>NA|TRBV7-9|TRBJ1-1|NA
TGTGCCAGCAGCTTAGTCGGGGGGGTCACTGAAGCTTTCTTT
CASSLVGGVTEAFF
>few|TRBV19|TRBJ1-2|NA
TGTGCCAGTACAGAGCAGCCTAACTATGGCTACACCTTC
CASTEQPNYGYTF
>NA|TRBV14|TRBJ1-4|NA
TGTGCCAGCAGCCAGAGGGACTTTGCAACTAATGAAAAACTGTTTTTT
CASSQRDFATNEKLFF
>NA|TRBV28|TRBJ1-3|TRBD1
TGTGCCAGCAGGCTGGGACAGGGAAACACCATATATTTT
CASRLGQGNTIYF
>NA|TRBV3-1/TRBV3-2|TRBJ2-2|NA
TGTGCCAGCAGCCAAGATAGGGCGTTCCGGGAGCTGTTTTTT
CASSQDRAFRELFF
>NA|TRBV25-1|TRBJ1-1|TRBD1
TGTGCCAGCAGTGACACGCCGGGACAGGGGGCCCCTGAAGCTTTCTTT
CASSDTPGQGAPEAFF
>once|TRBV9|TRBJ2-7|TRBD2
TGTGCCAGCAGCGTAGGGGCGGGAGGGCCCCACGAGCAGTACTTC
CASSVGAGGPHEQYF
>NA|TRBV14|TRBJ2-7|NA
TGTGCCAGCAGTCCGCGGCTGGGAGCCCTAGGCCACGAGCAGTACTTC
CASSPRLGALGHEQYF
>NA|TRBV7-9|TRBJ1-2|NA
TGTGCCAGCCCCCTCGGTGCAGGGGCGGAGGGCTACACCTTC
CASPLGAGAEGYTF
>NA|TRBV6-4|TRBJ2-2|NA
TGTGCCAGCAGTGTGAAAACAGGGTCTTGGAACACCGGGGAGCTGTTTTTT
CASSVKTGSWNTGELFF
>NA|TRBV10-1|TRBJ2-5|TRBD2
TGCGCCAGCAGTGAGGCTAGCGGGAGTGTGGAGACCCAGTACTTC
CASSEASGSVETQYF
>NA|TRBV6-2/TRBV6-3|TRBJ1-5|NA
TGTGCCAGCAGTTACGACCCCCAGGGGCATAGCAATCAGCCCCAGCATTTT
CASSYDPQGHSNQPQHF
>NA|TRBV5-6|TRBJ2-1|TRBD2
TGTGCCAGCAGCGGAGGATTAGCGGGACTGGCTGAGCAGTTCTTC
CASSGGLAGLAEQFF
>NA|TRBV2|TRBJ2-5|TRBD1
TGTGCCAGCAGGAGGGTTGAGGGGGCTGCGGAGACCCAGTACTTC
CASRRVEGAAETQYF
>NA|TRBV7-8|TRBJ2-2|NA
TGTGCCAGCAGCTTAGCGTACACCGGGGAGCTGTTTTTT
CASSLAYTGELFF
>NA|TRBV13|TRBJ2-1|TRBD2
TGTGCCAGCAGCTACCTATTAGCGGGGCCGGGTAGTGAGCAGTTCTTC
CASSYLLAGPGSEQFF
>NA|TRBV7-6|TRBJ2-1|NA
TGTGCCAGCAGCTTGACCACAGGGTCTAGCTCCTACAATGAGCAGTTCTTC
CASSLTTGSSSYNEQFF
>NA|TRBV19|TRBJ1-1|NA
TGTGCCAGTAGTAACCCGGACACTGAAGCTTTCTTT
CASSNPDTEAFF
>NA|TRBV10-3|TRBJ1-3|TRBD1
TGTGCCATCAGTGACTTGACAGGGAACGCTGGAAACACCATATATTTT
CAISDLTGNAGNTIYF
>NA|TRBV29-1|TRBJ2-7|NA
TGCAGCGTTGGGGCCAACAGGGACACCTACGAGCAGTACTTC
CSVGANRDTYEQYF
>NA|TRBV7-2|TRBJ1-4|TRBD1
TGTGCCAGCAGCTCGGACAGGGGTAGAAATGAAAAACTGTTTTTT
CASSSDRGRNEKLFF
>NA|TRBV7-2|TRBJ2-1|NA
TGTGCCAGCAGCTTCCCACCTTCCAAACCGGGTCAGTTCTTC
CASSFPPSKPGQFF
>NA|TRBV6-6|TRBJ1-1|NA
TGTGCCAGCAGTTACGGGGCGACAGGACGGAACACTGAAGCTTTCTTT
CASSYGATGRNTEAFF
>NA|TRBV6-2/TRBV6-3|TRBJ2-7|TRBD1
TGTGCCAGCAGTCTGAGACAGGGGAACGAGCAGTACTTC
CASSLRQGNEQYF
>NA|TRBV7-2|TRBJ2-3|NA
TGTGCCAGCAGCTTAGTCGTCGGGAGCACAGATACGCAGTATTTT
CASSLVVGSTDTQYF
>NA|TRBV14|TRBJ2-7|TRBD2
TGTGCCAGCAGCCAAGAGAGCGGGAGGGTCTACGAGCAGTACTTC
CASSQESGRVYEQYF
>NA|TRBV12-3/TRBV12-4|TRBJ1-5|NA
TGTGCCAGCAGCTATCTCTCCAGGGGTCCCCAGCATTTT
CASSYLSRGPQHF
>once|TRBV9|TRBJ2-7|NA
TGTGCCAGCAGCGTAGCGGGCAATGGGTACGAGCAGTACTTC
CASSVAGNGYEQYF
>NA|TRBV7-9|TRBJ2-7|NA
TGTGCCAGCAGCGAGGCGGGCTACGAGCAGTACTTC
CASSEAGYEQYF
>few|TRBV28|TRBJ1-4|TRBD1
TGTGCCAGCAGTTTATACGGCCAGACAGGGAGAGTTGGAAAACTGTTTTTT
CASSLYGQTGRVGKLFF
>NA|TRBV3-1/TRBV3-2|TRBJ2-7|TRBD2
TGTGCCAGCAGCCAACAAGCGGGAGGACCCTACGAGCAGTACTTC
CASSQQAGGPYEQYF
>NA|TRBV5-4|TRBJ1-1|NA
TGTGCCAGCAGCTCTCAGGGTAGCGTCACTGAAGCTTTCTTT
CASSSQGSVTEAFF
>NA|TRBV28|TRBJ1-2|TRBD1
TGTGCCAGCAGTGCAGGGGGAGGCTACACCTTC
CASSAGGGYTF
>NA|TRBV5-6|TRBJ1-2|NA
TGTGCCAGCAGCTTGATTGTACAGGGAAATTATGGCTACACCTTC
CASSLIVQGNYGYTF
>NA|TRBV12-5|TRBJ1-5|NA
TGTGCTAGTGGCCTCTGGTTAGGCGGGGTGTCCCAGCATTTT
CASGLWLGGVSQHF
>NA|TRBV6-4|TRBJ2-2|NA
TGTGCCAGCAGTGACTGGGGGTCCAGCGGGGAGCTGTTTTTT
CASSDWGSSGELFF
>NA|TRBV27|TRBJ1-2|NA
TGTGCCAGCAGTCCCCTCAGTAGGGAGCGGGGCTACACCTTC
CASSPLSRERGYTF
>NA|TRBV3-1/TRBV3-2|TRBJ2-2|NA
TGTGCCAGCAGCCAAGAGGTGATGAGGACCGGGGAGCTGTTTTTT
CASSQEVMRTGELFF
>NA|TRBV29-1|TRBJ1-1|NA
TGCAGCGGGAGACGGCAGGAAACTGAAGCTTTCTTT
CSGRRQETEAFF
>NA|TRBV2|TRBJ1-2|NA
TGTGCCAGCAGTGGCCCTAGGGCATTGGGCTATGGCTACACCTTC
CASSGPRALGYGYTF
>NA|TRBV19|TRBJ1-5|TRBD1
TGTGCCAGTAGTTTTGCCGGGACAGCACCCCAATATAGCAATCAGCCCCAGCATTTT
CASSFAGTAPQYSNQPQHF
>few|TRBV28|TRBJ1-4|NA
TGTGCCAGCGGGCCCGGGGGGGTTGAAAAACTGTTTTTT
CASGPGGVEKLFF